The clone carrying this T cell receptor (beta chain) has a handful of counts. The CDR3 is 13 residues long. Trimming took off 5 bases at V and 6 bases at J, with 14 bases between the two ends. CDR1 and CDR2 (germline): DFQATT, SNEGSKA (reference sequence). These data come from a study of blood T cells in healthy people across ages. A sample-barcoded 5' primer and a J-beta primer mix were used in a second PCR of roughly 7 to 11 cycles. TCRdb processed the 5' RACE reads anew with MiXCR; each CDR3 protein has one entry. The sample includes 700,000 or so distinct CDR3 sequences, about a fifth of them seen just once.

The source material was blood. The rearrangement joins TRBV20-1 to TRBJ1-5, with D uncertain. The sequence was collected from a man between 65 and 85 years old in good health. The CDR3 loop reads CSALRVWGQPQHF. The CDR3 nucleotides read TGCAGTGCTCTTCGGGTCTGGGGTCAGCCCCAGCATTTT.